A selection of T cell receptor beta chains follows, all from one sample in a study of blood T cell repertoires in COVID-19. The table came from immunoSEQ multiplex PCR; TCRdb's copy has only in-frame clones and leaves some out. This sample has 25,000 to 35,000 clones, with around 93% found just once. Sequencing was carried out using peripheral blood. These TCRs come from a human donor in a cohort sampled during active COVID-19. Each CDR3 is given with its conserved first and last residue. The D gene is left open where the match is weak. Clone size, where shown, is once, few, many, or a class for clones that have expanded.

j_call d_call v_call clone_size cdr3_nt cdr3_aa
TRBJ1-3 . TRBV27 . TGTGCCAGCAGTTTCGACCCGAGGAACGGAGCCATATATTTT CASSFDPRNGAIYF
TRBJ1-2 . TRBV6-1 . TGTGCCAGCAGTGAAGCAAAGGCAGGGGCATACTATGGCTACACCTTC CASSEAKAGAYYGYTF
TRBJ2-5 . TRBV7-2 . TGTGCCAGCAGCTTAGGCCGGAGTTCTTACTTC CASSLGRSSYF
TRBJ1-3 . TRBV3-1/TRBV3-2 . TGTGCCAGCAGCCATACGTCGGGAGCTGGAAACACCATATATTTT CASSHTSGAGNTIYF
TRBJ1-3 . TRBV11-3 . TGTGCCAGCAGCTTAGATCTTGCGGGAAACACCATATATTTT CASSLDLAGNTIYF
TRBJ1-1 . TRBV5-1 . TGCGCCAGCAGCCGTTCTGACAGGCGCGCTGAAGCTTTCTTT CASSRSDRRAEAFF
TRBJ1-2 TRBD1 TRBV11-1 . TGTGCCAGCAGCTTGGGGACAGGCGGGGACTATGGCTACACCTTC CASSLGTGGDYGYTF
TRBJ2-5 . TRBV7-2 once TGTGCCAGCAGCTTAGAGGTCTTGATGGGGGCAGAGACCCAGTACTTC CASSLEVLMGAETQYF
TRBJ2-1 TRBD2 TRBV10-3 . TGTGCCATCCTCGTAGGTAGCGGGGGGGCCTTCGATGAGCAGTTCTTC CAILVGSGGAFDEQFF
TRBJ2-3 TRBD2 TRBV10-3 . TGTGCCATCAGTAGGACTAGCGGGGCTACAGATACGCAGTATTTT CAISRTSGATDTQYF
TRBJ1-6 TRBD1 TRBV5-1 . TGCGCCAGCAGAGTAGGGGGCGTCGGACCCCTCCACTTT CASRVGGVGPLHF
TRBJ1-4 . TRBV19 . TGTGCCAGTAGATCCCAGGGGCCAACTAATGAAAAACTGTTTTTT CASRSQGPTNEKLFF
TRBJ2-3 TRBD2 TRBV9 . TGTGCCAGCAGCGTCGCGGGGGGAGTCTTTCCAGATACGCAGTATTTT CASSVAGGVFPDTQYF
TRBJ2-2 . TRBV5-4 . TGTGCCAGCAGCTTGTCCCCCAACACCGGGGAGTTGTTTTTT CASSLSPNTGELFF
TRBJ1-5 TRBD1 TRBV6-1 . TGTGCCAGCAGTGAGGGACAGCTCTTCTGGGGCAATCAGCCCCAGCATTTT CASSEGQLFWGNQPQHF
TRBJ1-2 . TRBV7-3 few TGTGCCAGCAGCTTAAAATCAGGGGCCTATGGCTACACCTTC CASSLKSGAYGYTF
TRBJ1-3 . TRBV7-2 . TGTGCCAGCAGCTCCACAGTCTCTGGAAACACCATATATTTT CASSSTVSGNTIYF
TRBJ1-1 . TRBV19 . TGTGCCAGTAGCCTTACAGGCTGGGGCGAAGCTTTCTTT CASSLTGWGEAFF
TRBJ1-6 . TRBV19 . TGTGCCAGTAGCCCTTTATTAGTGAGCTCCTATAATTCACCCCTCCACTTT CASSPLLVSSYNSPLHF
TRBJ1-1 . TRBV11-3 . TGTGCCAGCAGCTTTTCAAACACTGAAGCTTTCTTT CASSFSNTEAFF
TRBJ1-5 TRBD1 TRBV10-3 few TGTGCCACTGGACAGGGTGAGAACAATCAGCCCCAGCATTTT CATGQGENNQPQHF
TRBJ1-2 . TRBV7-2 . TGTGCCAGCCGCCCCGGGGGACTCTATGGCTACACCTTC CASRPGGLYGYTF
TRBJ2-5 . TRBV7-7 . TGTGCTAGCAGCTCGATGGCCCAAGAGACCCAGTACTTC CASSSMAQETQYF
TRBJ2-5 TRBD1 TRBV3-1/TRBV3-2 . TGTGCCAGCAGCCAAGGGGACAGGGGGCGTGAGACCCAGTACTTC CASSQGDRGRETQYF
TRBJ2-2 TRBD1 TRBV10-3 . TGTGCCATCAGTCCAGGGGGCGCGGGCACCGGGGAGCTGTTTTTT CAISPGGAGTGELFF
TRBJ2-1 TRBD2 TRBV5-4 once TGTGCCAGCAGTTTGGGACTATCCCTCTCCTACAATGAGCAGTTCTTC CASSLGLSLSYNEQFF
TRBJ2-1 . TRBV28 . TGTGCCAGACCAGAACCGGGACTGGACCTCCACTACAATGAGCAGTTCTTC CARPEPGLDLHYNEQFF
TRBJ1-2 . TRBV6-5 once TGTGCCAGCAGTCCCGGGAGTCGGTATGGCTACACCTTC CASSPGSRYGYTF
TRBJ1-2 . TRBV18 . TGTGCCAGCTCACCCGGCACACAGGCCTACTATGGCTACACCTTC CASSPGTQAYYGYTF
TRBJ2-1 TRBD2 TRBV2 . TGTGCCAGCAGCGTTTTGACTAGCGGCAGCAATGAGCAGTTCTTC CASSVLTSGSNEQFF
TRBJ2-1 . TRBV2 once TGTGCCAGCAGTGAGCAGGGCGGAAATGAGCAGTTCTTC CASSEQGGNEQFF
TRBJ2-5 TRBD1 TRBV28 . TGTGCCAGCAGTCGACCTTTGGACAGGGGGGGCCAAGAGACCCAGTACTTC CASSRPLDRGGQETQYF
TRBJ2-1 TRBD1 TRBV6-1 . TGTGCCAGCAGTGAGGGAGGGACAGGGGGCATGTATTACAATGAGCAGTTCTTC CASSEGGTGGMYYNEQFF
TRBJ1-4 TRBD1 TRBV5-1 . TGCGCCAGCAGACGCGGAACCGGGACAGCTAATGAAAAACTGTTTTTT CASRRGTGTANEKLFF
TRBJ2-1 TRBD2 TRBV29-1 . TGCAGCGTTGACGGGCAGACGGTTCGTCGGCTGGACGGGAGGGACTCCTACAATGAGCAGTTCTTC CSVDGQTVRRLDGRDSYNEQFF
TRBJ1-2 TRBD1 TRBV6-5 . TGTGCCAGCAGTTTGGGACAGGGATCGTATGGCTACACCTTC CASSLGQGSYGYTF
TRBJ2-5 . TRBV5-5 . TGTGCCAGCAGCTTGAACGGGAAAGGGACCCAGTACTTC CASSLNGKGTQYF
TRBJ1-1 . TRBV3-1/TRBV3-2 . TGTGCCAGCAGCCCAGGGAACACTGAAGCTTTCTTT CASSPGNTEAFF
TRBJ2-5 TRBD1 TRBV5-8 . TGTGCCAGCAGCTTGCCGGGACAGGGTTTTGAGGAGACCCAGTACTTC CASSLPGQGFEETQYF
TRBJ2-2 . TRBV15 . TGTGCCACCAGGGGGATTACAGGGTGGGCGAACACCGGGGAGCTGTTTTTT CATRGITGWANTGELFF
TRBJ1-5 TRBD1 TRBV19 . TGTGCCAGTAGTATATTAGGACAGGGGGCAAATCAGCCCCAGCATTTT CASSILGQGANQPQHF
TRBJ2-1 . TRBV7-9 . TGTGCCAGCAGCTTTACTAGTTTAGACGAGCAGTTCTTC CASSFTSLDEQFF
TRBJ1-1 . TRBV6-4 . TGTGCCAGCAGTGCGGGGACTGAAGCTTTCTTT CASSAGTEAFF
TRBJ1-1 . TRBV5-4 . TGTGCCAGCAGCTTTACTAGGGGGACTGAAGCTTTCTTT CASSFTRGTEAFF
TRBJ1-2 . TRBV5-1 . TGCGCCAGCAGCTTTACGGGATTCGACGGCTACACCTTC CASSFTGFDGYTF
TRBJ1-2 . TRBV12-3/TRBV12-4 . TGTGCCAGCAGACTCACAGGGCTCGGCTACACCTTC CASRLTGLGYTF
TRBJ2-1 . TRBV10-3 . TGTGCCATCAGTGATTCGAGACTCGAGCAGTTCTTC CAISDSRLEQFF
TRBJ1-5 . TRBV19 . TGTGCCAGTACCCTATGGGGCAGGGGTGACAATCAGCCCCAGCATTTT CASTLWGRGDNQPQHF